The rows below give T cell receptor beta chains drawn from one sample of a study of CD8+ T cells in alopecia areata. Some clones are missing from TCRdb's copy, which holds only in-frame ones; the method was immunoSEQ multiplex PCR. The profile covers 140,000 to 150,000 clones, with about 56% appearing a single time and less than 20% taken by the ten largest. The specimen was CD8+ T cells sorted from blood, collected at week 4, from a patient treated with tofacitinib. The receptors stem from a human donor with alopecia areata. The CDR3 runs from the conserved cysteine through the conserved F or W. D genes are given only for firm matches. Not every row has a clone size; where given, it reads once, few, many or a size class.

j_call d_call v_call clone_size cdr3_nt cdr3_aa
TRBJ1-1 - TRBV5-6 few TGTGCCAGCAGTTACGATAGGGACACTGAAGCTTTCTTT CASSYDRDTEAFF
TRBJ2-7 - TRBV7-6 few TGTGCCAGCAGCCAGGGCGTAGCCCAGACAGACTACGAGCAGTACTTC CASSQGVAQTDYEQYF
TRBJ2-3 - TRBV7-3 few TGTGCCAGCAGCTTAACGGCCGTCACAGATACGCAGTATTTT CASSLTAVTDTQYF
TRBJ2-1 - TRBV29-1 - TGCAGCGTTGAAGACCTGGGTAATCGAGACATACGCCTTGGGAATGAGCAGTTCTTC CSVEDLGNRDIRLGNEQFF
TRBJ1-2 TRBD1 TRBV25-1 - TGTGCCAGCAGGAATGGACAGGCCCAAGGCACCGCTAACTATGGCTACACCTTC CASRNGQAQGTANYGYTF
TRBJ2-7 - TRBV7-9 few TGTGCCAGCAGCCCGCGCCCTGGGGCCTACGAGCAGTACTTC CASSPRPGAYEQYF
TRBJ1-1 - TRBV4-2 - TGTGCCAGCAGCCCCCCCGCGGGATCTGAAGCTTTCTTT CASSPPAGSEAFF
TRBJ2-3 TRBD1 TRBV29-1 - TGCAGCGTGACAGGGGCGGCCGTCATCGCAGATACGCAGTATTTT CSVTGAAVIADTQYF
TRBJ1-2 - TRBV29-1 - TGCAGCGTTGAAGGCCAGGAGTTTAACTATGGCTACACCTTC CSVEGQEFNYGYTF
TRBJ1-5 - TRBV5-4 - TGTGCCAGCAGCTCCTGGGGGGAGAGCAATCAGCCCCAGCATTTT CASSSWGESNQPQHF
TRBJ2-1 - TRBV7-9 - TGTGCCAGCAGCTTAGGGCAGGTGCCCTCCCTGTTCTTC CASSLGQVPSLFF
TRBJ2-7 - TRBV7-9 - TGTGCCAGCAGCTTAGTGCCTAACCGCTACGAGCAGTACTTC CASSLVPNRYEQYF
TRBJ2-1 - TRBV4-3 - TGCGCCAGCAGCCAAGCAGATAGCTCCTACAATGAGCAGTTCTTC CASSQADSSYNEQFF
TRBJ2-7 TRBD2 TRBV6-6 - TGTGCCAGCAGTTACGGTAGTGGGGGGGGAATCGACGAGCAGTACTTC CASSYGSGGGIDEQYF
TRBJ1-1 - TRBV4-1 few TGCGCCAGCAGCCAAGGCCGTGAGGGGGTGAACACTGAAGCTTTCTTT CASSQGREGVNTEAFF
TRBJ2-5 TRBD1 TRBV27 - TGTGCCAGCAGTTTAGGGACAGGGGGTGTTGAGACCCAGTACTTC CASSLGTGGVETQYF
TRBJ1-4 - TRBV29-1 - TGCAGCGTTGAGGAACGGGGAAAACTGTTTTTT CSVEERGKLFF
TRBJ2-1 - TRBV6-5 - TGTGCCAGCAGCCCGGGGTACAATGAGCAGTTCTTC CASSPGYNEQFF
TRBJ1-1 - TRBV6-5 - TGTGCCAGCAGTTACGGGGGAGGCGCTTTCTTT CASSYGGGAFF
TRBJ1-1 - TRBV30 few TGTGCCTGGAGTGTAGTAGGGAACACTGAAGCTTTCTTT CAWSVVGNTEAFF
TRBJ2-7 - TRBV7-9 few TGTGCCAGCGGGGGGATATCCTACGAGCAGTACTTC CASGGISYEQYF
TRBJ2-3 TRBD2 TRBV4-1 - TGCGCCAGCAGCCAAGATCGGTGGGGGGGACCCATCGTGGATACGCAGTATTTT CASSQDRWGGPIVDTQYF
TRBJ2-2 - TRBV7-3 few TGTGCCAGCAGCTTAAAGTTGGCCGGGGAGCTGTTTTTT CASSLKLAGELFF
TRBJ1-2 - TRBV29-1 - TGCAGCGCCGAGGGCAGCTATGGCTACACCTTC CSAEGSYGYTF
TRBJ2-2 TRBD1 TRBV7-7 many TGTGCTAGCAGCGAGGGGGCAGGCGCCGACACCGGGGAGCTGTTTTTT CASSEGAGADTGELFF
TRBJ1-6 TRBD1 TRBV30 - TGTGCCTGGAGTGAAGGGACAGGGGATTCACCCCTCCACTTT CAWSEGTGDSPLHF
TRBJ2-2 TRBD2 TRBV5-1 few TGCGCCAGCAGTACGAGCGGGGGGACCCCCGGGGAGCTGTTTTTT CASSTSGGTPGELFF
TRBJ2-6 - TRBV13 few TGTGCCAGCAGCTTGAACAACAACGTCCTGACTTTC CASSLNNNVLTF
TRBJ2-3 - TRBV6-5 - TGTGCCAGCAGTTGGGAGGGGGCGGCAGATACGCAGTATTTT CASSWEGAADTQYF
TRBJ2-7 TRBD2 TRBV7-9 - TGTGCCAGCAGCGGGGACTACCCCTACGAGCAGTACTTC CASSGDYPYEQYF
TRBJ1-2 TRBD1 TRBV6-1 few TGTGCCAGCAGTGCAACAGGGGACTATGGCTACACCTTC CASSATGDYGYTF
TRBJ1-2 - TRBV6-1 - TGTGCCAGCAGACCTGTCTCGGGGGAATACTATGGCTACACCTTC CASRPVSGEYYGYTF
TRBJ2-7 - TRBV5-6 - TGTGCCAGCAGCTTCCGGGACTCCACCTACGAGCAGTACTTC CASSFRDSTYEQYF
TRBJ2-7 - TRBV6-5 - TGTGCCAGCAGTAGCCGGGACAAGATCGACGAGCAGTACTTC CASSSRDKIDEQYF
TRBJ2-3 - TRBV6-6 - TGTGCCAGCAGTTGGGACGGATCTAGCACAGATACGCAGTATTTT CASSWDGSSTDTQYF